Here is one T cell receptor beta chain with its context. In the study's own analysis: Amplification with reference gene primers provided the estimates of nucleated cell counts. The data were produced by immunoSEQ multiplex PCR, yet TCRdb's version contains in-frame clones alone and is incomplete. That table supplies the V and J calls and clone size; D and trimming were determined from the DNA. The table has 290,000 or so clones, about 90% seen once. V was trimmed by 6 bases and J by 2 bases, leaving 17 bases between them. The CDR3 totals 15 residues. From germline, CDR1 is SGHVS and CDR2 FNYEAQ. The data were obtained in a study of blood T cell repertoires in COVID-19. In the study overall: Collection of acute and convalescent COVID-19 samples took place in the United States, Italy and Spain. Sample material is recorded as cDNA or gDNA derived from T cells, B-cell-depleted T cells, or PBMCs.

Sequenced material: peripheral blood. This chain joins TRBV7-6 and TRBJ2-7, with D possibly being TRBD2 (6 bases). The sequence came from a man aged 18 to 35 with active or convalescent COVID-19. The CDR3 DNA is TGTGCCAGCAGTTTGGCGGAGGGCACGACCTACGAGCAGTACTTC. Translated, it gives CASSLAEGTTYEQYF.